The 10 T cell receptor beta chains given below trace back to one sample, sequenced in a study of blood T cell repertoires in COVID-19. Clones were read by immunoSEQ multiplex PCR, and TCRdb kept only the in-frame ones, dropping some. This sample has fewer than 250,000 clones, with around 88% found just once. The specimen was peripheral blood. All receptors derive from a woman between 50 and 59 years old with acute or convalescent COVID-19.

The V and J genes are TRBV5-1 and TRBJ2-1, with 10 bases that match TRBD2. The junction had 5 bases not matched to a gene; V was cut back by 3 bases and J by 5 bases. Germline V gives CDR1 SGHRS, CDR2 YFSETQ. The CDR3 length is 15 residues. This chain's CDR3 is CASSSSGSVDNEQFF. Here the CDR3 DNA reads TGCGCCAGCAGCTCTAGCGGGAGTGTCGACAATGAGCAGTTCTTC.

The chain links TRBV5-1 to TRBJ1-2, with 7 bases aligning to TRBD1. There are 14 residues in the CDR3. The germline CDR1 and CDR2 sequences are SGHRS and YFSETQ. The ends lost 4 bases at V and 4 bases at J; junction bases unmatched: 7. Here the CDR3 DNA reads TGCGCCAGCAGCCCCAGACAGGGCCTCTATGGCTACACCTTC. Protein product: CASSPRQGLYGYTF.

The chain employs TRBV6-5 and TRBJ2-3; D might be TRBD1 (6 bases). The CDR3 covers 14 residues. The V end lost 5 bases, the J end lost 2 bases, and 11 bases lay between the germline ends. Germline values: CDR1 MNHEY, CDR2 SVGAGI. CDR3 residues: CASSHRTVTDTQYF. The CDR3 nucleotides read TGTGCCAGCAGTCATAGGACAGTCACAGATACGCAGTATTTT.

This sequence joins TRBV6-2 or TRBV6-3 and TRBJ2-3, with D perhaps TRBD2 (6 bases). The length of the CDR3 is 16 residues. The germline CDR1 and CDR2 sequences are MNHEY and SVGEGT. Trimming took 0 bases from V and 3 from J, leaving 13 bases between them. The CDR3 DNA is TGTGCCAGCAGTTACTCGAAGCAGGAGGGGACAGATACGCAGTATTTT. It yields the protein CASSYSKQEGTDTQYF.

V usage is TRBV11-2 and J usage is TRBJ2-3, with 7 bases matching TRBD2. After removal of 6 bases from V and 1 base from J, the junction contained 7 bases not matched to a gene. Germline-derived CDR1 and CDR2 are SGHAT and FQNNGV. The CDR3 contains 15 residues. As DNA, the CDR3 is TGTGCCAGCAGATTCGGGGCGGGAGGCACAGATACGCAGTATTTT. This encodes CASRFGAGGTDTQYF.

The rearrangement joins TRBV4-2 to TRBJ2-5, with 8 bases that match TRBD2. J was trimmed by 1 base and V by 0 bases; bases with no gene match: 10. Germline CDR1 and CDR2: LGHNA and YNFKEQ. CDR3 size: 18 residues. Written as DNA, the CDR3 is TGTGCCAGCAGCCAAGATCGCGAGGTAGCGGGACCCCAAGAGACCCAGTACTTC. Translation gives CASSQDREVAGPQETQYF.

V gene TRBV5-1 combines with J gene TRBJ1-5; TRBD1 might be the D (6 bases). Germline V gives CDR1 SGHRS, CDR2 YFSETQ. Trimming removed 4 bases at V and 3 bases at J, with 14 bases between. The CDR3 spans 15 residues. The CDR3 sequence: CASSEQGRYNQPQHF. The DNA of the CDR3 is TGCGCCAGCAGCGAACAGGGTAGATACAATCAGCCCCAGCATTTT.

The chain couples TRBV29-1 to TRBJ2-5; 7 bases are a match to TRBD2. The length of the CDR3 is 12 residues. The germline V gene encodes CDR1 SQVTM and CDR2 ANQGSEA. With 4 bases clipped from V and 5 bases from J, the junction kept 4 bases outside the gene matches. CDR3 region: CSVGLGGETQYF. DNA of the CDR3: TGCAGCGTTGGCCTGGGGGGGGAGACCCAGTACTTC.

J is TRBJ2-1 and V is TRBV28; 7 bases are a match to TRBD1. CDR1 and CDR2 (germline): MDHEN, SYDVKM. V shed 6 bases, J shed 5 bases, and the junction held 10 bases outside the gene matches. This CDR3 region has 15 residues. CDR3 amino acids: CASRLPGTDNNEQFF. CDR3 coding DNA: TGTGCCAGCAGGCTACCCGGGACAGATAACAATGAGCAGTTCTTC.

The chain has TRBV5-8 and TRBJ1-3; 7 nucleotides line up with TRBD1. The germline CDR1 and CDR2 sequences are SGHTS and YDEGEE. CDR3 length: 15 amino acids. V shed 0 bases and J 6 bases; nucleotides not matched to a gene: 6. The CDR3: CASSLALTGLNTIYF. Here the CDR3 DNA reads TGTGCCAGCAGCTTGGCCTTGACAGGGTTAAACACCATATATTTT.